This TCR beta chain was identified in a study of OX40 agonist ivuxolimab in advanced cancers. Study background: Three patients had partial responses: one hepatocellular carcinoma, two cutaneous melanoma.

Germline CDR1 and CDR2: SGDLS and YYNGEE. The V segment lost 4 bases and the J segment 9 bases; nucleotides outside the gene matches: 14. This CDR3 has 16 residues. Profiling relied on immunoSEQ multiplex PCR, and the TCRdb table lists in-frame clones only, not all of them. The repertoire has tens of thousands of clones, around four fifths of them found once; the top ten carry around 4%. The chain is built from TRBV9 and TRBJ2-1; 9 nucleotides line up with TRBD1. Sample: CD4+ or CD8+ T cells sorted from blood, taken in a trial of the OX40 agonist ivuxolimab. This clonotype was sampled from an adult with an advanced solid tumor such as melanoma, head and neck, liver or kidney cancer. CDR3 amino acids: CASSPRSNRGLGEQFF. The CDR3 region has the DNA TGTGCCAGCAGCCCGAGAAGCAACAGGGGGCTCGGTGAGCAGTTCTTC.